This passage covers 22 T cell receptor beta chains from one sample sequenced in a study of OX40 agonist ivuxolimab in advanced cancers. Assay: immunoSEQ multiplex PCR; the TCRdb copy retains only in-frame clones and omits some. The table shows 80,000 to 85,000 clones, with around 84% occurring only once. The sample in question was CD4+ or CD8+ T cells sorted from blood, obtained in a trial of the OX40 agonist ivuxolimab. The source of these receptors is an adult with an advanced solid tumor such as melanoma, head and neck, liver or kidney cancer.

This chain's CDR3 is CASSEARQGDNEQFF. In DNA, the CDR3 is TGTGCCAGCAGTGAGGCCCGACAGGGAGACAATGAGCAGTTCTTC. The J gene is TRBJ2-1, the V gene TRBV25-1; 7 bases match TRBD1. V dropped 3 bases and J dropped 5; count of bases not matched to a gene: 7. There are 15 residues in the CDR3. Germline CDR1 is MGHDK and CDR2 is SYGVNS. Together with reference TRBV25-1 and TRBJ2-1, the CDR3 gives the full variable domain: EADIYQTPRYLVIGTGKKITLECSQTMGHDKMYWYQQDPGMELHLIHYSYGVNSTEKGDLSSESTVSRIRTEHFPLTLESARPSHTSQYLCASSEARQGDNEQFFGPGTRLTVL.

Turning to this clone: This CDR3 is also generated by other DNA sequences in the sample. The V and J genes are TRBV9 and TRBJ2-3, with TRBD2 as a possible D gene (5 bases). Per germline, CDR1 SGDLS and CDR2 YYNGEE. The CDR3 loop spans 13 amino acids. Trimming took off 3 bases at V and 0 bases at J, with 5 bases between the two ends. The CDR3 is CASSGGSTDTQYF. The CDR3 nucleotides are TGTGCCAGCAGCGGCGGGAGCACAGATACGCAGTATTTT.

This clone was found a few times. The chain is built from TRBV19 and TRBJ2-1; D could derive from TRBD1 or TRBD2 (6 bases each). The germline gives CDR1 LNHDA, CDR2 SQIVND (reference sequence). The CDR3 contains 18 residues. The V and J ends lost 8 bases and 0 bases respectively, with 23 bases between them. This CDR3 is CASHPSEGGLDSYNEQFF. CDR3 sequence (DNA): TGTGCCAGTCACCCTTCAGAGGGGGGACTTGACTCCTACAATGAGCAGTTCTTC. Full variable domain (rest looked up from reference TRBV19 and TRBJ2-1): DGGITQSPKYLFRKEGQNVTLSCEQNLNHDAMYWYRQDPGQGLRLIYYSQIVNDFQKGDIAEGYSVSREKKESFPLTVTSAQKNPTAFYLCASHPSEGGLDSYNEQFFGPGTRLTVL.

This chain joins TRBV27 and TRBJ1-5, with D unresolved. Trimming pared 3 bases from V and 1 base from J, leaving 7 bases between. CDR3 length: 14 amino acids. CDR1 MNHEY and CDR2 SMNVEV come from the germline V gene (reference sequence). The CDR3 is CASSFARSNQPQHF. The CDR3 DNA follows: TGTGCCAGCAGTTTTGCACGGAGCAATCAGCCCCAGCATTTT.

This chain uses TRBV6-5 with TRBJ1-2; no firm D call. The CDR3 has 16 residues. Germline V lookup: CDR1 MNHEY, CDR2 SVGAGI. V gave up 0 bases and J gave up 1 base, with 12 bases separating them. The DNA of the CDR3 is TGTGCCAGCAGTTACTCAAATACGGGAGGTAACTATGGCTACACCTTC. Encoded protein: CASSYSNTGGNYGYTF.

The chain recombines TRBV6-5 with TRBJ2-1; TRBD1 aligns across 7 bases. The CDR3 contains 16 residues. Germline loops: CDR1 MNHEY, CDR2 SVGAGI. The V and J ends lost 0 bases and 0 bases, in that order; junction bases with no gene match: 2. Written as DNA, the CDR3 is TGTGCCAGCAGTTACTCTCACAGGGGCTCCTACAATGAGCAGTTCTTC. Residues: CASSYSHRGSYNEQFF.

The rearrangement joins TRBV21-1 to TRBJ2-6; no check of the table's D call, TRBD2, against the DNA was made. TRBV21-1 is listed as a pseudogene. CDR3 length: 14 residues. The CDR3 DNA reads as TGCGTACCTCGGTCGGGAGCTGGGGCCAACGTCCTGACTTTC. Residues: CVPRSGAGANVLTF.

The CDR3 reads CASSQEVWEQYF. The CDR3 DNA is TGTGCCAGCAGCCAAGAGGTTTGGGAGCAGTACTTC. This chain joins TRBV14 and TRBJ2-7; no definite D call. V lost 0 bases to trimming and J lost 7 bases, with 7 bases between them. CDR1 and CDR2 (germline): SGHDN, FVKESK. The CDR3 has 12 amino acids.

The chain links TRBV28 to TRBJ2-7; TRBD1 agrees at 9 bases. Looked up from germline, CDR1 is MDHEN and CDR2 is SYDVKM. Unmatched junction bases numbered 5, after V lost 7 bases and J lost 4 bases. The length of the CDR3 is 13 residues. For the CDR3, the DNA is TGTGCCAGCAAGGAGACAGGGGGGTACGAGCAGTACTTC. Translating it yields CASKETGGYEQYF.

The CDR3 DNA sequence: TGCAGTGAGGGGGTGGATGGCTACACCTTC. Its protein product is CSEGVDGYTF. The genes are TRBV20-1 and TRBJ1-2, with D tentatively TRBD1 (6 bases). Trimming took 7 bases from V and 6 from J, leaving 9 bases between them. Germline assignment: CDR1 DFQATT and CDR2 SNEGSKA (reference sequence). The CDR3 loop spans 10 amino acids.

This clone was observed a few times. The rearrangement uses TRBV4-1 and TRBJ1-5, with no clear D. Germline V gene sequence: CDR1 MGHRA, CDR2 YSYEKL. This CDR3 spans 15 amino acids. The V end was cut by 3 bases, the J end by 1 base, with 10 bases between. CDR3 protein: CASSHRGGSNQPQHF. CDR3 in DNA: TGCGCCAGCAGCCATCGGGGAGGGAGCAATCAGCCCCAGCATTTT.

In DNA, the CDR3 is TGTGCCAGCAGTTTGGGGACACGCACAGATACGCAGTATTTT. Translated: CASSLGTRTDTQYF. The chain recombines TRBV6-5 with TRBJ2-3, with D maybe TRBD1 (6 bases). The ends were cut back, 4 bases at V and 1 base at J, with 9 bases in the middle. This CDR3 comprises 14 residues. CDR1 and CDR2 (germline): MNHEY, SVGAGI.

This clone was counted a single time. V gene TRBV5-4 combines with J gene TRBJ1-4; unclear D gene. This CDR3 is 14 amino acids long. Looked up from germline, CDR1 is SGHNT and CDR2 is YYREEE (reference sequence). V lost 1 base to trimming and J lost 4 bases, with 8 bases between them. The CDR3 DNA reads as TGTGCCAGCAGCTTGACAGCGAATAATGAAAAACTGTTTTTT. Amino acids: CASSLTANNEKLFF.

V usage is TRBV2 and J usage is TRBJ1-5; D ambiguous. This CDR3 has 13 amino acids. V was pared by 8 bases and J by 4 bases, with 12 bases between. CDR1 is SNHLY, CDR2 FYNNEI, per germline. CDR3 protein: CASEVRANQPQHF. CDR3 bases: TGTGCCAGCGAGGTCCGGGCAAATCAGCCCCAGCATTTT.

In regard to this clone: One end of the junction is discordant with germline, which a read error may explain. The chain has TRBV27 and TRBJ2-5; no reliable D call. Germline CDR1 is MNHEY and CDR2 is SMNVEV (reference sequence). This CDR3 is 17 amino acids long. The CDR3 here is CASSLSRVGSVQETQYF. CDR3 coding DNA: TGTGCCAGCAGTCTATCAAGGGTAGGGTCAGTCCAAGAGACCCAGTACTTC.

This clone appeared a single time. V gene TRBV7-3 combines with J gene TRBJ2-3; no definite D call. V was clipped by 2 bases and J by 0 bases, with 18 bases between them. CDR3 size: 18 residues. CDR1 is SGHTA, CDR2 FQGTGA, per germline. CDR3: CASSLVKLWRISTDTQYF. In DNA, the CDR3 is TGTGCCAGCAGCTTAGTTAAGTTGTGGCGGATCAGCACAGATACGCAGTATTTT.

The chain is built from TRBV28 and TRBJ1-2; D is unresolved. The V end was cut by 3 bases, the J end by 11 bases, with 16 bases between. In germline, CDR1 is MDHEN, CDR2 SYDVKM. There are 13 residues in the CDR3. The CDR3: CASSLFTSWDYTF. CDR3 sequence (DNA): TGTGCCAGCAGTTTGTTCACAAGTTGGGATTACACCTTC.

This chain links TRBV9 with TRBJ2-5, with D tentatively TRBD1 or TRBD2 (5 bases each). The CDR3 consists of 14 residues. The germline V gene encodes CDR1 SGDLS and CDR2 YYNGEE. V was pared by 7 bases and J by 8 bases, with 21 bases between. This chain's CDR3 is CASGGDRLAGTQYF. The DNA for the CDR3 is TGTGCCAGCGGGGGAGACAGACTCGCAGGAACCCAGTACTTC.

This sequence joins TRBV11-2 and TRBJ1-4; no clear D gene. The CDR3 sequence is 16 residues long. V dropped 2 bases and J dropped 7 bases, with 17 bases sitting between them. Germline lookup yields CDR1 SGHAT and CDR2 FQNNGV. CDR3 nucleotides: TGTGCCAGCAGCTTATATCGATGGAGGGAAACTGAAAAACTGTTTTTT. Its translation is CASSLYRWRETEKLFF.

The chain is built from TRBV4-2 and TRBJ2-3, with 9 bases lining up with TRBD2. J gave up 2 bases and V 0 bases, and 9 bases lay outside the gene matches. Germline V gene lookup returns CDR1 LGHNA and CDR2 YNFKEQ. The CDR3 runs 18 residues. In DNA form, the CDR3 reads TGTGCCAGCAGCCAAGATTTTTTGCGGGAGGGTAACACAGATACGCAGTATTTT. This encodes CASSQDFLREGNTDTQYF.

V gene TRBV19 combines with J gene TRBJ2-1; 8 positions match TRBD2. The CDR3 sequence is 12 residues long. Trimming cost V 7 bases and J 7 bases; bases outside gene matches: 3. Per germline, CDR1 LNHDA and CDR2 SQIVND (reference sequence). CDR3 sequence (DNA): TGTGCCAGTATCGGGGGGGAAAATGAGCAGTTCTTC. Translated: CASIGGENEQFF.

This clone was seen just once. The CDR3 DNA follows: TGTGCCAGCTCATACCGGGACCCACGGTCCGGGGAGCTGTTTTTT. This codes for CASSYRDPRSGELFF. The rearrangement joins TRBV18 to TRBJ2-2; D may match TRBD1 or TRBD2 (5 bases each). The CDR3 consists of 15 residues. Germline CDR1 and CDR2: KGHSH and LQKENI. The ends were cut back, 5 bases at V and 6 bases at J, with 16 bases in the middle.